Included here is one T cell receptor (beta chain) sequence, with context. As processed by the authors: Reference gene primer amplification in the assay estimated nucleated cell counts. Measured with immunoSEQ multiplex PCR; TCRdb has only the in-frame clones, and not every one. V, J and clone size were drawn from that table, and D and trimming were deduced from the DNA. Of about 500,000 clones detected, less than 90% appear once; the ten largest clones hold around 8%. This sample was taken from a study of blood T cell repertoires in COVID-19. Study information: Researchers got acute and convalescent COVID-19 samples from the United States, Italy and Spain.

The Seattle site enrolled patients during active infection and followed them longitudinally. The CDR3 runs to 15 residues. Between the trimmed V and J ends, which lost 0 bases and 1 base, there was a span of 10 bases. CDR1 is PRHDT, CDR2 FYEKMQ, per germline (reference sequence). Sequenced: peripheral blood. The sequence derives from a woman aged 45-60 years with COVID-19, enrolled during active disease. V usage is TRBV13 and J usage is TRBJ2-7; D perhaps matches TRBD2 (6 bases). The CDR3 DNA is TGTGCCAGCAGCTTAGGGGGGAGGAGTTCCTACGAGCAGTACTTC. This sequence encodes CASSLGGRSSYEQYF.